These T cell receptor beta chains were read from a single sample in a study of vaccination and CD4 T cells after COVID-19. Their antigens are not known. Using its own MiXCR run on the PCR reads, TCRdb lists one record per CDR3 protein. Here the sample spans about 20,000 distinct CDR3 sequences, around half being singletons. Source: CD4+ T cells from blood, cultured in vitro, taken after SARS-CoV-2 vaccination. These receptor sequences come from a human donor who had recovered from COVID-19. Both conserved end residues are part of each CDR3. A D gene is named only where the DNA matches it firmly. Clone size is shown for a subset of rows, as once, few, many or a class of expanded clone.

v_gene,d_gene,j_gene,abundance,CDR3nt,CDR3aa
TRBV19,TRBD1,TRBJ1-2,NA,TGTGCCAGTGGTATTGACAGGGACTTCGGCTATGGCTACACCTTC,CASGIDRDFGYGYTF
TRBV6-2/TRBV6-3,NA,TRBJ2-1,NA,TGTGCCAGCAGTCGACTAGTGGGAACTTACAATGAGCAGTTCTTC,CASSRLVGTYNEQFF
TRBV6-2/TRBV6-3,TRBD2,TRBJ2-7,NA,TGTGCCAGCGGGCTAGCGGCGTCCTACGAGCAGTACTTC,CASGLAASYEQYF
TRBV7-3,NA,TRBJ2-3,NA,TGTGCCAGCAGCTTGGACCTCCCGGGAGATACGCAGTATTTT,CASSLDLPGDTQYF
TRBV25-1,TRBD1,TRBJ1-2,NA,TGTGCCAGCGCCCGGACAGGGAATCACTATGGCTACACCTTC,CASARTGNHYGYTF
TRBV27,TRBD2,TRBJ2-2,NA,TGTGCCAGCAGAAGACCGGGACTAGCAAGCACCGGGGAGCTGTTTTTT,CASRRPGLASTGELFF
TRBV6-2/TRBV6-3,TRBD1,TRBJ1-1,NA,TGTGCCAGCAGGTCGGGACAGGGGGGAGCTTTCACTGAAGCTTTCTTT,CASRSGQGGAFTEAFF
TRBV7-9,NA,TRBJ2-5,NA,TGTGCCAGCAGCTTGCCGCGGGAAAGGGAGACCCAGTACTTC,CASSLPRERETQYF
TRBV19,TRBD1,TRBJ1-5,NA,TGTGCCAGTAGTATCTTAGCAGGGGGCATCAATCAGCCCCAGCATTTT,CASSILAGGINQPQHF
TRBV7-8,NA,TRBJ1-5,NA,TGTGCCAGCAGCTTAGGAGGGCCGGGCAATCAGCCCCAGCATTTT,CASSLGGPGNQPQHF
TRBV7-2,NA,TRBJ2-1,NA,TGTGCCAGCAGCCCCTTTTCCGGGGACAATGAGCAGTTCTTC,CASSPFSGDNEQFF
TRBV20-1,TRBD1,TRBJ2-2,few,TGCAGTGCTAGAAGGACAGGACGGAACACCGGGGAGCTGTTTTTT,CSARRTGRNTGELFF
TRBV20-1,NA,TRBJ1-2,NA,TGCAGTGCTAAGGACACCGATAACTATGGCTACACCTTC,CSAKDTDNYGYTF
TRBV20-1,TRBD1,TRBJ1-1,NA,TGCAGTGCGTCGACAGGGGCAGCGGTAGCTTTCTTT,CSASTGAAVAFF
TRBV6-2/TRBV6-3,TRBD2,TRBJ2-1,NA,TGTGCCAGCAGTCCTCGTTCGGCGGGAGAGGAGTTCTTC,CASSPRSAGEEFF
TRBV29-1,TRBD1,TRBJ2-7,NA,TGCAGCGCCAGACAGGGGAGGAACGAGCAGTACTTC,CSARQGRNEQYF
TRBV7-9,NA,TRBJ2-5,NA,TGTGCCAGCAGTTTAATACAAGAGACCCAGTACTTC,CASSLIQETQYF
TRBV20-1,NA,TRBJ1-5,few,TGCAGTGCTACAGGAGGTTTAGGCAATCAGCCCCAGCATTTT,CSATGGLGNQPQHF
TRBV12-3/TRBV12-4,NA,TRBJ1-1,NA,TGTGCCAGCAGTTTAGCACTGGAGAACACTGAAGCTTTCTTT,CASSLALENTEAFF
TRBV10-3,NA,TRBJ1-2,few,TGTGCCATCAACCAGGGAGGGGGCTACACCTTC,CAINQGGGYTF
TRBV6-1,NA,TRBJ1-6,few,TGTGCCAGCAGTGACTTCGGACAGTCAAGCTCCTATAATTCACCCCTCCACTTT,CASSDFGQSSSYNSPLHF
TRBV7-2,TRBD2,TRBJ2-2,NA,TGTGCCAGCAGCTCGGCGGGGGGAAAAGGGGAGCTGTTTTTT,CASSSAGGKGELFF
TRBV9,TRBD2,TRBJ2-7,NA,TGTGCCAGCAGCGTTGCTAGCGGGAGTTACGAGCAGTACTTC,CASSVASGSYEQYF
TRBV7-9,NA,TRBJ1-3,NA,TGTGCCAGCAGCTCCCGGACAGTCCTACAAGAGGGCACCATATATTTT,CASSSRTVLQEGTIYF
TRBV25-1,NA,TRBJ2-2,NA,TGTGCCAGCAGTGAAGACAGGACGGCGAACACCGGGGAGCTGTTTTTT,CASSEDRTANTGELFF
TRBV18,NA,TRBJ2-7,NA,TGTGCCAGCTCACCCACACGGACCTACGAGCAGTACTTC,CASSPTRTYEQYF
TRBV7-2,NA,TRBJ2-4,NA,TGTGCCAGCAGCCCGGCCGCCAAAAACATTCAGTACTTC,CASSPAAKNIQYF
TRBV12-1,NA,TRBJ2-5,NA,TGTGCCAGCAGCTTTGAAGGTCAGGAGACCCAGTACTTC,CASSFEGQETQYF
TRBV19,NA,TRBJ2-7,NA,TGTGCCAGTAGTAGACAGGATTTTTACGAGCAGTACTTC,CASSRQDFYEQYF